Listed here are 31 T cell receptor beta chains from one sample, sequenced in a study of cytotoxic CD8 clonotypes in ibrutinib-treated CLL. Data came from immunoSEQ multiplex PCR; TCRdb stores just in-frame clones and leaves some out. Seen here are 250,000 to 350,000 clones, about 72% observed once, and the top ten hold approximately 5.6%. The specimen comprised PBMCs, sampled at disease progression, from a patient treated with ibrutinib. Source of these receptors: a human donor with chronic lymphocytic leukemia.

The V gene is TRBV6-5, the J gene TRBJ1-2; D is perhaps TRBD1 (5 bases). Deletions cut 6 bases from V and 7 bases from J, with 15 bases between. This CDR3 comprises 13 residues. Germline V gene lookup returns CDR1 MNHEY and CDR2 SVGAGI. CDR3 sequence (DNA): TGTGCCAGCAGGCGGCAGCCCCAGGGTGGCTACACCTTC. It encodes CASRRQPQGGYTF.

The chain is built from TRBV7-3 and TRBJ2-2, with 7 bases that match TRBD1. CDR1 SGHTA and CDR2 FQGTGA come from the germline V gene. This CDR3 contains 14 residues. The V and J ends lost 6 bases and 5 bases, in that order; junction bases with no gene match: 6. DNA for the CDR3: TGTGCCAGCAGGCGACAGGGTGGAACCGGGGAGCTGTTTTTT. It is translated as CASRRQGGTGELFF.

The DNA for the CDR3 is TGCGCCAGCAGCCAAGATAAGGCGGTAGGGCGAGAGACCCAGTACTTC. Its protein is CASSQDKAVGRETQYF. The chain carries TRBV4-1 and TRBJ2-5; no clear D. V was cut by 0 bases and J by 4 bases, with 15 bases left in between. Germline-derived CDR1 and CDR2 are MGHRA and YSYEKL. This CDR3 comprises 16 residues.

The V and J genes are TRBV7-8 and TRBJ2-2; D is unresolved. Trimming cost V 6 bases and J 6 bases, with 5 bases left between them. The CDR3 is 11 residues long. Germline V gives CDR1 SGHVS, CDR2 FQNEAQ. Written as DNA, the CDR3 is TGTGCCAGCAGTCCGGCCGGGGAGCTGTTTTTT. Translating it yields CASSPAGELFF.

This clone occurred a few times. V is TRBV27 and J is TRBJ1-5; unclear D gene. The ends were cut back, 4 bases at V and 3 bases at J, with 1 base in the middle. CDR1 is MNHEY, CDR2 SMNVEV, per germline (reference sequence). The CDR3 is 11 residues long. The DNA for the CDR3 is TGTGCCAGCAGTTCCAATCAGCCCCAGCATTTT. This gives the protein CASSSNQPQHF.

This chain connects TRBV6-1 to TRBJ1-1, with D possibly matching TRBD1 (6 bases). Between the trimmed V and J ends, which lost 4 bases and 8 bases, there was a span of 14 bases. The CDR3 sequence is 13 residues long. The germline V gene encodes CDR1 MNHNS and CDR2 SASEGT. The CDR3 spells CASSVRWGLEAFF. CDR3 sequence (DNA): TGTGCCAGCAGTGTACGGTGGGGGCTGGAAGCTTTCTTT.

For the CDR3, the DNA is TGTGCCAGCTCACCACCAGCCCTGGCTAGCTTCTACAATGAGCAGTTCTTC. It translates to CASSPPALASFYNEQFF. The J gene is TRBJ2-1, the V gene TRBV18, with D perhaps TRBD2 (5 bases). Per germline, CDR1 KGHSH and CDR2 LQKENI. This CDR3 has 17 amino acids. Trimming left V 0 bases short and J 3 bases short, with 15 bases between.

This chain joins TRBV6-5 and TRBJ2-7; weak D call: TRBD2 (7 bases). V was clipped by 5 bases and J by 2 bases, with 10 bases between them. Germline CDR1 is MNHEY and CDR2 is SVGAGI. This CDR3 is 13 amino acids long. The CDR3 coding sequence is TGTGCCAGCAGTGAGGGGGGGCCCTACGAGCAGTACTTC. Translating gives CASSEGGPYEQYF.

The chain combines TRBV10-3 with TRBJ2-5; 13 bases align to TRBD2. J lost 5 bases, V lost 3 bases, and 9 bases had no gene match. Germline V CDR1 and CDR2: ENHRY, SYGVKD. The CDR3 has 17 amino acids. Here the CDR3 reads CAISDFRLAGGLETQYF. The CDR3 nucleotides are TGTGCCATCAGTGACTTCCGACTAGCGGGGGGCCTGGAGACCCAGTACTTC.

This clone was seen more than once but under ten times. The same CDR3 also results from other DNA sequences found in this sample. The V and J genes are TRBV5-1 and TRBJ2-1, with 7 bases fitting TRBD1. The ends lost 4 bases at V and 3 bases at J; junction bases unmatched: 1. CDR1 SGHRS and CDR2 YFSETQ come from the germline V gene. CDR3 size: 13 residues. This chain's CDR3 is CASSRDSYNEQFF. The CDR3 region has the DNA TGCGCCAGCAGCAGGGACAGCTACAATGAGCAGTTCTTC.

The V gene is TRBV7-9, the J gene TRBJ2-5, with 11 bases lining up with TRBD2. The CDR3 extends over 13 amino acids. V dropped 8 bases and J dropped 5; count of bases not matched to a gene: 4. Germline loops: CDR1 SEHNR, CDR2 FQNEAQ (reference sequence). The CDR3 bases are TGTGCCAGCCTAACTAGCGGGGGCGAGACCCAGTACTTC. Amino acid sequence: CASLTSGGETQYF. The full variable domain, its missing parts supplied by reference TRBV7-9 and TRBJ2-5, is DTGVSQNPRHKITKRGQNVTFRCDPISEHNRLYWYRQTLGQGPEFLTYFQNEAQLEKSRLLSDRFSAERPKGSFSTLEIQRTEQGDSAMYLCASLTSGGETQYFGPGTRLLVL.

The chain joins TRBV2 to TRBJ2-7; 8 bases map to TRBD1. Germline-derived CDR1 and CDR2 are SNHLY and FYNNEI. CDR3 length: 15 amino acids. Trimming took 4 bases from V and 0 from J; bases not matched to a gene: 5. CDR3 coding DNA: TGTGCCAGCAGTGCCGGGACAGGACCCTCCTACGAGCAGTACTTC. The encoded protein is CASSAGTGPSYEQYF.

The table lists this clone with a few counts. V gene TRBV7-8 combines with J gene TRBJ1-2; D not resolved. Germline V CDR1 and CDR2: SGHVS, FQNEAQ. The V end was cut by 5 bases, the J end by 7 bases, with 14 bases between. The CDR3 spans 13 residues. CDR3 in amino acids: CASSPRSRPGYTF. The CDR3 DNA is TGTGCCAGCAGCCCCCGGAGCAGGCCTGGCTACACCTTC.

The genes are TRBV7-9 and TRBJ2-7; no firm D call. Trimming shortened V by 4 bases and J by 3 bases, and 10 bases separated the two germline ends. CDR3 length equals 13 residues. Germline V gene sequence: CDR1 SEHNR, CDR2 FQNEAQ (reference sequence). Here the CDR3 DNA reads TGTGCCAGCAGCTCCGGTTGGTACTACGAGCAGTACTTC. Amino acid sequence: CASSSGWYYEQYF.

The gene calls are TRBV18 and TRBJ2-1; possible D gene TRBD2, 6 bases. CDR1 and CDR2 (germline): KGHSH, LQKENI. The CDR3 sequence is 14 residues long. V was trimmed by 0 bases and J by 6 bases, leaving 9 bases between them. CDR3 DNA: TGTGCCAGCTCACCACCATCGGGGGTCAATGAGCAGTTCTTC. Translating it yields CASSPPSGVNEQFF. The whole variable domain, filled in from reference TRBV18 and TRBJ2-1, reads NAGVMQNPRHLVRRRGQEARLRCSPMKGHSHVYWYRQLPEEGLKFMVYLQKENIIDESGMPKERFSAEFPKEGPSILRIQQVVRGDSAAYFCASSPPSGVNEQFFGPGTRLTVL.

The chain's CDR3 is CSVTVQGYEQFF. CDR3 nucleotide sequence: TGCAGCGTTACAGTACAGGGTTATGAGCAGTTCTTC. This chain connects TRBV29-1 to TRBJ2-1; TRBD1 might be the D (6 bases). Per germline, CDR1 SQVTM and CDR2 ANQGSEA. V was cut by 5 bases and J by 8 bases, with 13 bases left in between. This CDR3 has 12 residues.

In this sample, this clone turned up a few times. The chain combines TRBV18 with TRBJ1-1; no clear D gene. Germline-derived CDR1 and CDR2 are KGHSH and LQKENI. Trimming left V 0 bases short and J 4 bases short, with 6 bases between. The CDR3 covers 13 residues. For the CDR3, the DNA is TGTGCCAGCTCACCACCGACTCCCACTGAAGCTTTCTTT. It is translated as CASSPPTPTEAFF.

J is TRBJ1-1 and V is TRBV7-9, with D possibly matching TRBD1 (5 bases). Germline CDR1 is SEHNR and CDR2 is FQNEAQ (reference sequence). This CDR3 comprises 12 residues. The V end was cut by 5 bases, the J end by 3 bases, with 7 bases between. CDR3 sequence: CASSEGHTEAFF. The CDR3 DNA is TGTGCCAGCAGCGAGGGACACACTGAAGCTTTCTTT.

The chain joins TRBV29-1 to TRBJ1-5; D remains ambiguous. The germline CDR1 and CDR2 sequences are SQVTM and ANQGSEA. Trimming removed 4 bases from V and 0 bases from J, with 16 bases in between. This CDR3 has 16 residues. CDR3 amino acids: CSVVYGSSLSNQPQHF. For the CDR3, the DNA is TGCAGCGTTGTTTATGGCAGTTCACTTAGCAATCAGCCCCAGCATTTT.

V gene TRBV28 combines with J gene TRBJ1-3, with unresolved D. The ends were cut back, 2 bases at V and 3 bases at J, with 5 bases in the middle. CDR1 is MDHEN, CDR2 SYDVKM, per germline. The CDR3 is made up of 13 amino acids. CDR3 loop: CASSLGLGNTIYF. As DNA, the CDR3 is TGTGCCAGCAGTTTAGGGCTTGGAAACACCATATATTTT. The whole variable domain, remainder taken from reference TRBV28 and TRBJ1-3, is DVKVTQSSRYLVKRTGEKVFLECVQDMDHENMFWYRQDPGLGLRLIYFSYDVKMKEKGDIPEGYSVSREKKERFSLILESASTNQTSMYLCASSLGLGNTIYFGEGSWLTVV.

The CDR3 DNA sequence: TGTGCCAGTAGTTCCTGGACAGGCCGTTGGTGTGGCTACACCTTC. It codes for CASSSWTGRWCGYTF. V is TRBV19 and J is TRBJ1-2; TRBD1 aligns across 7 bases. The germline V gene has CDR1 LNHDA and CDR2 SQIVND (reference sequence). V gave up 5 bases and J gave up 7 bases; unmatched junction bases: 13. The CDR3 is 15 residues long.

The J gene is TRBJ2-3, the V gene TRBV5-4, with D hard to call. V was pared by 3 bases and J by 1 base, with 12 bases between. CDR1 is SGHNT and CDR2 is YYREEE in the germline V gene (reference sequence). This CDR3 is built from 15 residues. The CDR3 sequence is CASSSDPVGTDTQYF. DNA for the CDR3: TGTGCCAGCAGCTCGGACCCCGTAGGCACAGATACGCAGTATTTT.

The rearrangement uses TRBV28 and TRBJ2-1; D is undetermined. Trimming took off 2 bases at V and 7 bases at J, with 6 bases between the two ends. This CDR3 has 12 residues. Germline CDR1 MDHEN, CDR2 SYDVKM. CDR3 in amino acids: CASSLSPNEQFF. The CDR3 coding sequence is TGTGCCAGCAGTTTAAGTCCGAATGAGCAGTTCTTC. Variable domain in full (rest from reference TRBV28 and TRBJ2-1): DVKVTQSSRYLVKRTGEKVFLECVQDMDHENMFWYRQDPGLGLRLIYFSYDVKMKEKGDIPEGYSVSREKKERFSLILESASTNQTSMYLCASSLSPNEQFFGPGTRLTVL.

This clone has only a few counts. This chain connects TRBV2 to TRBJ1-3; maybe TRBD1 (6 bases). There are 14 residues in the CDR3. V lost 4 bases to trimming and J lost 2 bases, with 9 bases between them. Germline V gene lookup returns CDR1 SNHLY and CDR2 FYNNEI. In nucleotides, the CDR3 is TGTGCCAGCAGTGCCCGGACAGCTGGAAACACCATATATTTT. Protein sequence: CASSARTAGNTIYF.

The rearrangement links TRBV29-1 to TRBJ2-6; no firm D call. Germline V gene lookup returns CDR1 SQVTM and CDR2 ANQGSEA. The length of the CDR3 is 12 residues. V lost 7 bases and J 2 bases, leaving 6 bases between the germline ends. CDR3 DNA sequence: TGCAGCGCTTTAGCTGGGGCCAACGTCCTGACTTTC. Its protein product is CSALAGANVLTF.

There are a few counts of this clone. V gene TRBV14 combines with J gene TRBJ2-3, with D uncertain. Germline V gene data show CDR1 as SGHDN and CDR2 as FVKESK. The CDR3 has 11 residues. Trimming took off 1 base at V and 5 bases at J, with 1 base between the two ends. Written as DNA, the CDR3 is TGTGCCAGCAGCCAAGGAGATACGCAGTATTTT. This gives the protein CASSQGDTQYF.

This clone appeared a single time. The V call is TRBV10-2, the J call TRBJ2-7, with D tentatively TRBD1 (5 bases). V was pared by 5 bases and J by 2 bases, with 10 bases between. Germline V CDR1 and CDR2: WSHSY, SAAADI. The CDR3 has 13 residues. DNA of the CDR3: TGCGCCAGCAGTTGGGGCCCCGCCTACGAGCAGTACTTC. Protein product: CASSWGPAYEQYF.

This clone is a singleton in its sample. The V and J genes are TRBV6-5 and TRBJ1-1, with D possibly matching TRBD1 (6 bases). Trimming removed 0 bases at V and 3 bases at J, with 14 bases between. The CDR3 consists of 16 residues. The V gene's germline CDR1 is MNHEY and CDR2 SVGAGI. CDR3 nucleotides: TGTGCCAGCAGTTACTCGATGTCCAGGGGCGACACTGAAGCTTTCTTT. This sequence encodes CASSYSMSRGDTEAFF.

The V and J genes are TRBV4-1 and TRBJ1-2; 8 bases map to TRBD1. CDR3 length: 15 amino acids. After removal of 3 bases from V and 2 bases from J, the junction contained 5 bases not matched to a gene. CDR1 is MGHRA and CDR2 is YSYEKL in the germline V gene. The CDR3, as DNA: TGCGCCAGCAGCCAGGACAGGGTCCCCAACTATGGCTACACCTTC. Protein: CASSQDRVPNYGYTF.

J is TRBJ2-1 and V is TRBV5-1; D unclear. Trimming stripped 0 bases from V and 5 bases from J, with 15 bases between. Per the germline V gene, CDR1 is SGHRS and CDR2 is YFSETQ. The CDR3 is 16 residues long. This chain's CDR3 is CASSLVPLSDHNEQFF. The CDR3 coding sequence is TGCGCCAGCAGCTTGGTACCCCTCTCGGATCACAATGAGCAGTTCTTC.

The V gene is TRBV11-3, the J gene TRBJ2-2; 9 bases are a match to TRBD2. The germline V gene encodes CDR1 SGHNT and CDR2 YENEEA. J gave up 2 bases and V 3 bases, and 4 bases lay outside the gene matches. The CDR3 consists of 16 residues. The DNA of the CDR3 is TGTGCCAGCAGCTTGGCAGCGGGGGGCAACACCGGGGAGCTGTTTTTT. Translation: CASSLAAGGNTGELFF. The complete variable domain, with remaining parts taken from reference TRBV11-3 and TRBJ2-2, reads EAGVVQSPRYKIIEKKQPVAFWCNPISGHNTLYWYLQNLGQGPELLIRYENEEAVDDSQLPKDRFSAERLKGVDSTLKIQPAELGDSAVYLCASSLAAGGNTGELFFGEGSRLTVL.